These 9 T cell receptor beta chains share one sample of origin, sequenced in a study of control samples from healthy donors and cancer patients. Clones were sequenced by immunoSEQ multiplex PCR, and TCRdb holds only the in-frame ones, with some missing. Counted here are 130,000 or so clones, about 88% occurring once; the ten biggest clones make up 3% to 3.5%. The sample taken for sequencing was blood. Receptors were obtained from a man aged 45-60 years in good health.

This clone was recorded only once. The V and J genes are TRBV2 and TRBJ1-5; the match to TRBD1 covers 8 bases. Trimming cost V 3 bases and J 1 base; bases outside gene matches: 5. Germline V lookup: CDR1 SNHLY, CDR2 FYNNEI. The CDR3 has 16 residues. The CDR3, as DNA: TGTGCCAGCAGTGAGGGCAGGGGGCAGAGCAATCAGCCCCAGCATTTT. It translates to CASSEGRGQSNQPQHF.

The chain recombines TRBV28 with TRBJ2-7; possible D gene TRBD1, 6 bases. The germline V and J ends were trimmed by 4 bases and 2 bases, with 18 bases remaining between them. Germline CDR1 reads MDHEN; CDR2 reads SYDVKM. The CDR3 length is 16 residues. CDR3 amino acids: CASSSRTVREAYEQYF. The CDR3 nucleotides read TGTGCCAGCAGTTCCCGGACAGTGCGCGAAGCCTACGAGCAGTACTTC.

This chain links TRBV7-8 with TRBJ2-2; 11 nucleotides match TRBD2. Germline loops: CDR1 SGHVS, CDR2 FQNEAQ. With 5 bases clipped from V and 6 bases from J, the junction kept 8 bases outside the gene matches. The CDR3 totals 16 residues. The CDR3 protein is CASSPQTSGASGELFF. CDR3 DNA sequence: TGTGCCAGCAGCCCTCAGACTAGCGGGGCATCCGGGGAGCTGTTTTTT. Full variable domain (outside the CDR3, taken from reference TRBV7-8 and TRBJ2-2): GAGVSQSPRYKVAKRGQDVALRCDPISGHVSLFWYQQALGQGPEFLTYFQNEAQLDKSGLPSDRFFAERPEGSVSTLKIQRTQQEDSAVYLCASSPQTSGASGELFFGEGSRLTVL.

The rearrangement joins TRBV11-3 to TRBJ1-5; 7 bases are shared with TRBD1. The length of the CDR3 is 13 residues. Germline CDR1 reads SGHNT; CDR2 reads YENEEA. Trimming took 4 bases from V and 7 from J; bases not matched to a gene: 4. The CDR3 reads CASSSQQGQPQHF. DNA for the CDR3: TGTGCCAGCAGCTCTCAACAGGGGCAGCCCCAGCATTTT.

The V and J genes are TRBV5-1 and TRBJ1-3; D might be TRBD1 (6 bases). Between the trimmed V and J ends, which lost 2 bases and 5 bases, there was a span of 14 bases. The CDR3 runs 15 residues. Germline CDR1 and CDR2: SGHRS and YFSETQ. CDR3 DNA sequence: TGCGCCAGCAGCTTCACAGGGAGGGAGAGAAACACCATATATTTT. It specifies CASSFTGRERNTIYF.

V gene TRBV3-1 (or the pseudogene TRBV3-2) combines with J gene TRBJ2-5, with D possibly TRBD1 on 5 matching bases. Between the trimmed V and J ends, which lost 1 base and 2 bases, there was a span of 11 bases. This CDR3 has 15 residues. Germline V gene lookup returns CDR1 LGHDT and CDR2 YNNKEL (reference sequence). The CDR3 spells CASSQVRAFQETQYF. The CDR3 DNA reads TGTGCCAGCAGCCAAGTCAGGGCGTTTCAAGAGACCCAGTACTTC.

The chain joins TRBV9 to TRBJ2-3; D may be TRBD1 or TRBD2 (6 bases each). CDR3 length: 17 residues. The V gene's germline CDR1 is SGDLS and CDR2 YYNGEE. V dropped 4 bases and J dropped 1 base, with 19 bases sitting between them. CDR3 loop: CASSLRGGGEGTDTQYF. In DNA, the CDR3 is TGTGCCAGCAGCCTCAGGGGAGGCGGGGAGGGCACAGATACGCAGTATTTT.

This chain uses TRBV7-2 with TRBJ1-1; D is undetermined. This CDR3 is built from 12 residues. Germline V gene data show CDR1 as SGHTA and CDR2 as FQGNSA. Trimming stripped 10 bases from V and 1 base from J, with 10 bases between. The CDR3 nucleotides are TGTGCCAATACTCCAGGGAACACTGAAGCTTTCTTT. Amino acids: CANTPGNTEAFF.

The chain combines TRBV6-5 with TRBJ2-7, with 7 bases identical to TRBD2. V gave up 6 bases and J gave up 2 bases; unmatched junction bases: 4. Germline loops: CDR1 MNHEY, CDR2 SVGAGI. The CDR3 totals 13 residues. The DNA of the CDR3 is TGTGCCAGCAGACCCCGGGGGGCCTACGAGCAGTACTTC. This encodes CASRPRGAYEQYF.